A selection of T cell receptor beta chains follows, all from one sample in a study of T-cell memory formation after mild COVID-19. TCRdb passed the 5' RACE reads through MiXCR, listing each CDR3 protein once. The data hold 300,000 to 350,000 distinct CDR3 sequences, with roughly an eighth observed a single time. The sample comprised PBMCs or a T cell subset sorted from them (not recorded which). The receptors stem from a young man who had mild COVID-19 (a few samples of this study predate the infection). Cell type and time point are not known. CDR3s include the opening cysteine and the closing phenylalanine or tryptophan. A D gene is named only where the DNA matches it firmly. Clone size appears in some rows only: once, few, many, or a class for an expanded clone.

J gene	clone size	D gene	V gene	CDR3 DNA	CDR3 protein
TRBJ2-5	.	TRBD1	TRBV9	TGTGCCAGCAGCGTGGACAGGGGGAGGGAGACCCAGTACTTC	CASSVDRGRETQYF
TRBJ2-7	few	.	TRBV7-3	TGTGCCAGCAGCTTAACCCGAGGGCGAGAGCAGTACTTC	CASSLTRGREQYF
TRBJ1-1	once	.	TRBV5-1	TGCGCCAGCAGCGGGTCGGACAGAGAAGGTGAAGCTTTCTTT	CASSGSDREGEAFF
TRBJ1-3	few	.	TRBV3-1	TGTGCCAGCAGCCTCGGACCGCACTCTGGAAACACCATATATTTT	CASSLGPHSGNTIYF
TRBJ1-2	few	.	TRBV5-1	TGCGCCAGCCGGATTGATGGGGGCTACACCTTC	CASRIDGGYTF
TRBJ1-2	few	.	TRBV12-3/TRBV12-4	TGTGCCAGCAGTTCGGGCTATGGCTACACCTTC	CASSSGYGYTF
TRBJ2-7	many	.	TRBV4-1	TGCGCCAGCAGCCTCGCTAGGAGCTACGAGCAGTACTTC	CASSLARSYEQYF
TRBJ2-1	few	TRBD1	TRBV6-2/TRBV6-3	TGTGCCAGCACCCGGGACAGTTACAATGAGCAGTTCTTC	CASTRDSYNEQFF
TRBJ1-1	.	.	TRBV7-9	TGTGCCAGCAGCTCTAGGGCCCCTGTCACTGAAGCTTTCTTT	CASSSRAPVTEAFF
TRBJ1-1	few	TRBD1	TRBV5-1	TGCGCCAGCAGCTTAACGACAGGGACAGGTGAAGCTTTCTTT	CASSLTTGTGEAFF
TRBJ2-3	.	.	TRBV3-1	TGTGCCAGCAGCCCCCTTTTTTCGGATACGCAGTATTTT	CASSPLFSDTQYF
TRBJ2-5	many	.	TRBV6-1	TGTGCCAGCAGTGAAGCAGAAGGGACCCAAGAGACCCAGTACTTC	CASSEAEGTQETQYF
TRBJ1-2	.	.	TRBV18	TGTGCCAGCTCACCCTCAGGGGCCGAGGGGGGCTACACCTTC	CASSPSGAEGGYTF
TRBJ2-5	many	.	TRBV20-1	TGCAGTGCTAGAGACCCCGGGGGGCCGGGCCAAGAGACCCAGTACTTC	CSARDPGGPGQETQYF
TRBJ2-3	.	.	TRBV28	TGTGCCAACCGGGACATCAGCACAGATACGCAGTATTTT	CANRDISTDTQYF
TRBJ2-2	.	TRBD2	TRBV7-2	TGTGCCAGCAGCTTAGAAGCCCTTCGTGGACTAGCGGTTCACGGGGAGCTGTTTTTT	CASSLEALRGLAVHGELFF
TRBJ2-7	few	.	TRBV4-2	TGTGCCAGCAGCGCAGAGGCCAGCGGGTTGACCTACGAGCAGTACTTC	CASSAEASGLTYEQYF
TRBJ2-3	.	.	TRBV18	TGTGCCAGCTCTCCCCGGGACTTCAGGACAGATACGCAGTATTTT	CASSPRDFRTDTQYF
TRBJ1-1	many	.	TRBV5-1	TGCGCCAGCAGCTTGTTGACAGGAGAGAACACTGAAGCTTTCTTT	CASSLLTGENTEAFF
TRBJ2-3	many	.	TRBV7-2	TGTGCCAGCAGCCCCAGGAGTTTAGGGGGGACAGATACGCAGTATTTT	CASSPRSLGGTDTQYF
TRBJ1-2	few	.	TRBV12-3/TRBV12-4	TGTGCCAGCACTACAAATAACTATGGCTACACCTTC	CASTTNNYGYTF
TRBJ1-2	few	.	TRBV29-1	TGCAGCGTTCGAGGGCTCGGGAATGGCTACACCTTC	CSVRGLGNGYTF
TRBJ2-7	few	TRBD1	TRBV29-1	TGCAGCGTTGAAGAAGCGACAGGGACCGAGCAGTACTTC	CSVEEATGTEQYF
TRBJ2-3	.	.	TRBV20-1	TGCAGTGCTAGCCGGACGGGAGCCGGGGCAGATACGCAGTATTTT	CSASRTGAGADTQYF
TRBJ1-1	.	.	TRBV18	TGTGCCAGCTCATCGAAGAGCGGTGGCGCAAGAGGCACTGAAGCTTTCTTT	CASSSKSGGARGTEAFF
TRBJ1-5	few	.	TRBV7-8	TGTGCCAGCAGCCCTAACGCAGGGAACCAGCCCCAGCATTTT	CASSPNAGNQPQHF
TRBJ1-1	many	TRBD1	TRBV5-1	TGCGCCAGCAGCCCCGTGGGTTGGGACAGGGTCCCTGAAGCTTTCTTT	CASSPVGWDRVPEAFF
TRBJ1-2	.	TRBD1	TRBV12-3/TRBV12-4	TGTGCCAGCAACCTCGGGACAGGCACTCATGGCTACACCTTC	CASNLGTGTHGYTF
TRBJ2-6	.	TRBD1	TRBV7-2	TGTGCCAGCAGCCCAGGACAGGACCGCTCTGGGGCCAACGTCCTGACTTTC	CASSPGQDRSGANVLTF
TRBJ1-1	many	TRBD1	TRBV5-5	TGTGCCAGCAGGGGACAGGGGGCGAGTGGTGCGGGAACTGAAGCTTTCTTT	CASRGQGASGAGTEAFF
TRBJ1-1	few	.	TRBV12-3/TRBV12-4	TGTGCCAGCAGTCGCGAGGTGATGAACACTGAAGCTTTCTTT	CASSREVMNTEAFF
TRBJ1-1	.	TRBD1	TRBV29-1	TGCAGCGTTGGTTGGGACAGGGGGAATGAAGCTTTCTTT	CSVGWDRGNEAFF
TRBJ2-1	.	TRBD2	TRBV6-5	TGTGCCAGCAGTTCCAGTAGCGGGGGGGCAATTGAGCAGTTCTTC	CASSSSSGGAIEQFF
TRBJ2-1	few	.	TRBV6-2/TRBV6-3	TGTGCCAGCAGTTACCCCCTCACAGGGACTCACTCCTACAATGAGCAGTTCTTC	CASSYPLTGTHSYNEQFF
TRBJ1-1	few	TRBD1	TRBV18	TGTGCCAGCTCACCCGCCGGACAGGGCTGGACTGAAGCTTTCTTT	CASSPAGQGWTEAFF
TRBJ2-2	.	TRBD2	TRBV9	TGTGCCAGCAGCGCGAGCGGGGGGCCGTCCACCGGGGAGCTGTTTTTT	CASSASGGPSTGELFF
TRBJ2-2	many	.	TRBV5-1	TGCGCCAGTTCCCTCTATGGGCGTGACACCGGGGAGCTGTTTTTT	CASSLYGRDTGELFF
TRBJ2-1	.	TRBD1	TRBV27	TGTGCCAGCAGTTTGCCGACAGGGTATGAGCAGTTCTTC	CASSLPTGYEQFF
TRBJ2-6	few	.	TRBV9	TGTGCCAGCAGCGTAGTCCCGGGGGACGGGGCCAACGTCCTGACTTTC	CASSVVPGDGANVLTF
TRBJ2-5	.	.	TRBV7-9	TGTGCCAGCAGCTTAGTAGAAGGGTGGGAGACCCAGTACTTC	CASSLVEGWETQYF
TRBJ2-1	many	TRBD1	TRBV5-1	TGCGCCAGCAGCAAGACAGGGTTCAATGAGCAGTTCTTC	CASSKTGFNEQFF
TRBJ2-5	.	.	TRBV4-3	TGCGCCAGCAGCCAAGGGTGGGCCAACCCCCAAGAGACCCAGTACTTC	CASSQGWANPQETQYF
TRBJ1-5	.	.	TRBV14	TGTGCCAGCAGCCAAGCACAGACTCAGCCCCAGCATTTT	CASSQAQTQPQHF
TRBJ1-3	few	TRBD1	TRBV3-1	TGTGCCAGCAGCTTCGGACAGGATGGAAACACCATATATTTT	CASSFGQDGNTIYF
TRBJ2-2	few	.	TRBV2	TGTGCCAGCAGTGAAAGTAGTGCGAACACCGGGGAGCTGTTTTTT	CASSESSANTGELFF
TRBJ2-3	few	.	TRBV5-4	TGTGCCAGCAGCTTGCTCGGCGGGGGCCTCACAGATACGCAGTATTTT	CASSLLGGGLTDTQYF
TRBJ1-4	.	TRBD1	TRBV20-1	TGCAGTGCTAAGACAGGGGCTAATGAAAAACTGTTTTTT	CSAKTGANEKLFF
TRBJ1-1	few	TRBD1	TRBV28	TGTGCCAGCAGTTTTCATACAGGGGGGATCACTGAAGCTTTCTTT	CASSFHTGGITEAFF
TRBJ2-7	few	TRBD2	TRBV10-1	TGCGCCAGCAACGTGGAGACTAGCGGCTCCCGCTCCTACGAGCAGTACTTC	CASNVETSGSRSYEQYF
TRBJ2-5	.	TRBD2	TRBV6-6	TGTGCCAGCAGCCCTTCCGGGGGGGCCCCGCACTTC	CASSPSGGAPHF
TRBJ1-2	many	.	TRBV7-2	TGTGCCAGCAGCTTAGAAACAGGCGGCTATGGCTACACCTTC	CASSLETGGYGYTF